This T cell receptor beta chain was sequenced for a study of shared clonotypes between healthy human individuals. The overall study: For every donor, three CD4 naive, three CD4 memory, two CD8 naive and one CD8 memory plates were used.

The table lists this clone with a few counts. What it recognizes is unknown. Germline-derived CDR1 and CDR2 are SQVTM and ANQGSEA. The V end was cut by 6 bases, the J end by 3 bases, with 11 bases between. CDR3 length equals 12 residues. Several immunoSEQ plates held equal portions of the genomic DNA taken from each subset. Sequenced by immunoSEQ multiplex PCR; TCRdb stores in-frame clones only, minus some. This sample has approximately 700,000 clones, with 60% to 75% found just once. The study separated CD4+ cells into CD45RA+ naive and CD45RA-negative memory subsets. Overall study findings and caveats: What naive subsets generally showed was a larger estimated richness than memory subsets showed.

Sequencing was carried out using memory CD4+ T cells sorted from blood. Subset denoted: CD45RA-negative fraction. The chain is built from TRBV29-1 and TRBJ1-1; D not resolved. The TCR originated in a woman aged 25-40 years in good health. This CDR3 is CSVFGRDTEAFF. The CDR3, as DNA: TGCAGCGTGTTCGGGAGAGACACTGAAGCTTTCTTT.